What follows describes a single T cell receptor beta chain. Its antigen is not identified. CDR1 is MNHEY and CDR2 is SMNVEV in the germline V gene (reference sequence). V was pared by 5 bases and J by 0 bases, with 13 bases of the junction left unmatched. The CDR3 extends over 19 amino acids. The data are from a study of shared clonotypes between healthy human individuals. This table comes from immunoSEQ multiplex PCR, and its TCRdb copy is limited to in-frame clones, with some not included. The sample shows about 2.4 million clones, under 95% of them seen only once. Study-wide findings and caveats: The represented genetic and exposure-history diversity was limited by the small number of donors.

The rearrangement uses TRBV27 and TRBJ2-4, with 10 bases matching TRBD2. The TCR was taken from a man younger than 35 in good health. Some clones in this sample may be carry-over from other donors' samples. Sequencing input: naive CD4+ T cells from PBMCs. Described subset: CD45RA+ positively selected. CDR3 sequence reads: CASSPVGTSAQPAKNIQYF. Written as DNA, the CDR3 is TGTGCCAGCAGTCCCGTCGGGACTAGCGCCCAACCAGCCAAAAACATTCAGTACTTC.